Each of the 26 T cell receptor beta chains below was sequenced from the same sample in a study of T cell responses to AZD1222 COVID-19 vaccine. Profiled with immunoSEQ multiplex PCR; TCRdb holds only in-frame clones, not every one. The sample has about 160,000 clones, approximately 89% seen once. The specimen was peripheral blood, collected on day 0 of AZD1222 vaccination. These receptors were collected from an adult in good health.

The V call is TRBV4-1, the J call TRBJ1-6; no clear D gene. V dropped 4 bases and J dropped 8 bases, with 15 bases sitting between them. CDR1 and CDR2 from the germline V gene are MGHRA and YSYEKL. This CDR3 comprises 15 residues. Here the CDR3 DNA reads TGCGCCAGCAGCCCAGAGGTAACCTTTGATTCACCCCTCCACTTT. It is translated as CASSPEVTFDSPLHF.

The chain couples TRBV10-3 to TRBJ2-7, with TRBD2 as a possible D gene (6 bases). CDR1 and CDR2 from the germline V gene are ENHRY and SYGVKD. The CDR3 is 13 residues long. V gave up 9 bases and J gave up 6 bases, with 18 bases separating them. The CDR3 is CAMGGRVGLEQYF. The DNA for the CDR3 is TGTGCCATGGGAGGAAGGGTGGGGCTCGAGCAGTACTTC.

V gene TRBV14 combines with J gene TRBJ2-3; D is unresolved. Germline V gene sequence: CDR1 SGHDN, CDR2 FVKESK. Trimming took off 2 bases at V and 6 bases at J, with 6 bases between the two ends. This CDR3 contains 12 residues. CDR3 region: CASSQNRDTQYF. The CDR3 nucleotides are TGTGCCAGCAGCCAAAATCGGGATACGCAGTATTTT. Based on the CDR3 plus reference TRBV14 and TRBJ2-3, the full variable domain is EAGVTQFPSHSVIEKGQTVTLRCDPISGHDNLYWYRRVMGKEIKFLLHFVKESKQDESGMPNNRFLAERTGGTYSTLKVQPAELEDSGVYFCASSQNRDTQYFGPGTRLTVL.

V gene TRBV5-1 combines with J gene TRBJ2-5; 8 bases align to TRBD2. The ends lost 3 bases at V and 1 base at J; junction bases unmatched: 14. Germline lookup yields CDR1 SGHRS and CDR2 YFSETQ. This CDR3 is 18 amino acids long. DNA for the CDR3: TGCGCCAGCAGCTCCTCTGGAGTGATAGCGGGATCCCAAGAGACCCAGTACTTC. This encodes CASSSSGVIAGSQETQYF.

The rearrangement uses TRBV5-1 and TRBJ1-3; D uncertain. Germline CDR1 reads SGHRS; CDR2 reads YFSETQ. The CDR3 extends over 15 amino acids. Trimming removed 2 bases at V and 0 bases at J, with 9 bases between. CDR3 amino acids: CASSLLGNSGNTIYF. The CDR3 nucleotides are TGCGCCAGCAGCTTATTAGGAAACTCTGGAAACACCATATATTTT.

This clone was counted only a few times. This chain uses TRBV20-1 with TRBJ1-4, with D maybe TRBD1 (5 bases). Germline V gene sequence: CDR1 DFQATT, CDR2 SNEGSKA (reference sequence). Deletions cut 2 bases from V and 12 bases from J, with 10 bases between. This CDR3 is 11 amino acids long. CDR3 protein: CSARNPGELFF. The CDR3 DNA sequence: TGCAGTGCTAGAAACCCGGGGGAACTGTTTTTT.

The chain is built from TRBV7-8 and TRBJ2-3, with 7 bases aligning to TRBD2. This CDR3 contains 15 residues. The trim removed 1 base at V and 8 bases at J, leaving 9 bases unmatched. Germline V gene sequence: CDR1 SGHVS, CDR2 FQNEAQ. CDR3 DNA sequence: TGTGCCAGCAGCTTAGTAGGTGGGAGGGCGCCTACGCAGTATTTT. Translating gives CASSLVGGRAPTQYF.

The chain combines TRBV28 with TRBJ1-2; D uncertain. V lost 10 bases, J lost 2 bases, and 8 bases lay in between. This CDR3 is 11 amino acids long. The germline V gene encodes CDR1 MDHEN and CDR2 SYDVKM. CDR3 loop: CAISENYGYTF. Written as DNA, the CDR3 is TGTGCCATCTCCGAAAACTATGGCTACACCTTC.

This chain links TRBV7-2 with TRBJ2-1; TRBD2 matches 13 bases. The V and J ends lost 3 bases and 7 bases, in that order; junction bases with no gene match: 6. The V gene's germline CDR1 is SGHTA and CDR2 FQGNSA. There are 16 residues in the CDR3. The chain's CDR3 is CASSLTRTSGSNEQFF. CDR3 bases: TGTGCCAGCAGCTTGACTAGGACTAGCGGGAGTAATGAGCAGTTCTTC. Complete variable domain (other parts from reference TRBV7-2 and TRBJ2-1): GAGVSQSPSNKVTEKGKDVELRCDPISGHTALYWYRQSLGQGLEFLIYFQGNSAPDKSGLPSDRFSAERTGGSVSTLTIQRTQQEDSAVYLCASSLTRTSGSNEQFFGPGTRLTVL.

This chain uses TRBV3-1 (or the pseudogene TRBV3-2) with TRBJ2-1, with 9 bases fitting TRBD2. There are 17 residues in the CDR3. J lost 8 bases, V lost 2 bases, and 13 bases had no gene match. Germline V gene data show CDR1 as LGHDT and CDR2 as YNNKEL (reference sequence). This chain's CDR3 is CASSQPQGGLAGYEQFF. The CDR3 DNA is TGTGCCAGCAGCCAACCCCAGGGGGGACTAGCAGGCTATGAGCAGTTCTTC.

The rearrangement uses TRBV11-2 and TRBJ1-6; D might be TRBD1 (5 bases). This CDR3 comprises 13 residues. Trimming took off 6 bases at V and 6 bases at J, with 9 bases between the two ends. The germline gives CDR1 SGHAT, CDR2 FQNNGV. This CDR3 reads CASSSDSNSPLHF. CDR3 in DNA: TGTGCCAGCAGTTCAGACAGTAATTCACCCCTCCACTTT.

The rearrangement joins TRBV9 to TRBJ1-6; 10 nucleotides line up with TRBD1. In germline, CDR1 is SGDLS, CDR2 YYNGEE. The CDR3 spans 17 residues. V trimming: 4 bases; J trimming: 0 bases; junction bases outside the gene matches: 4. CDR3 region: CASSQTGGSSYNSPLHF. The CDR3 nucleotides are TGTGCCAGCAGCCAGACAGGGGGCAGCTCCTATAATTCACCCCTCCACTTT.

V gene TRBV28 combines with J gene TRBJ2-7, with D maybe TRBD2 (6 bases). Germline assignment: CDR1 MDHEN and CDR2 SYDVKM. Trimming took 6 bases from V and 0 from J, leaving 18 bases between them. This CDR3 region has 16 residues. CDR3 DNA sequence: TGTGCCAGCAGAGTTTCTAGCGCCCTGGGCTCCTACGAGCAGTACTTC. This encodes CASRVSSALGSYEQYF. The whole variable domain, remainder taken from reference TRBV28 and TRBJ2-7, is DVKVTQSSRYLVKRTGEKVFLECVQDMDHENMFWYRQDPGLGLRLIYFSYDVKMKEKGDIPEGYSVSREKKERFSLILESASTNQTSMYLCASRVSSALGSYEQYFGPGTRLTVT.

V is TRBV5-1 and J is TRBJ2-3, with D possibly called TRBD1 or TRBD2 (5 bases each). Germline lookup yields CDR1 SGHRS and CDR2 YFSETQ. CDR3 length equals 14 residues. V lost 0 bases and J 4 bases, leaving 9 bases between the germline ends. The CDR3 region is CASSLERDADTQYF. The CDR3 DNA is TGCGCCAGCAGCTTGGAAAGGGACGCAGATACGCAGTATTTT. The full variable domain, with the rest looked up from reference TRBV5-1 and TRBJ2-3, is KAGVTQTPRYLIKTRGQQVTLSCSPISGHRSVSWYQQTPGQGLQFLFEYFSETQRNKGNFPGRFSGRQFSNSRSEMNVSTLELGDSALYLCASSLERDADTQYFGPGTRLTVL.

This clone came up once. The chain is built from TRBV19 and TRBJ1-5; D is undetermined. V shed 3 bases and J shed 3 bases, with 3 bases lying between them. The CDR3 has 12 residues. CDR1 is LNHDA, CDR2 SQIVND, per germline (reference sequence). CDR3 DNA sequence: TGTGCCAGTAGTATCATCAATCAGCCCCAGCATTTT. The encoded protein is CASSIINQPQHF.

The J gene is TRBJ1-1, the V gene TRBV20-1; D is unresolved. The germline V and J ends were trimmed by 1 base and 6 bases, with 6 bases remaining between them. CDR1 is DFQATT and CDR2 is SNEGSKA in the germline V gene (reference sequence). The CDR3 totals 11 residues. The DNA for the CDR3 is TGCAGTGCTAGAGGGACTGCTGAAGCTTTCTTT. Translated, it gives CSARGTAEAFF.

V usage is TRBV28 and J usage is TRBJ2-5; 7 nucleotides align to TRBD1. V lost 6 bases, J lost 4 bases, and 11 bases stayed unmatched. Per germline, CDR1 MDHEN and CDR2 SYDVKM. The CDR3 has 15 residues. CDR3 residues: CASRGQGVEGETQYF. The DNA for the CDR3 is TGTGCCAGCAGGGGGCAGGGGGTTGAGGGAGAGACCCAGTACTTC.

This clone was counted a single time. This chain uses TRBV4-2 with TRBJ1-5; TRBD1 is a possible D gene (5 bases). Germline loops: CDR1 LGHNA, CDR2 YNFKEQ. CDR3 length: 15 residues. Deletions cut 0 bases from V and 9 bases from J, with 15 bases between. The CDR3 loop is CASSQDSREGRPQHF. The CDR3 coding sequence is TGTGCCAGCAGCCAAGATTCGAGGGAGGGGAGGCCCCAGCATTTT.

The V gene is TRBV28, the J gene TRBJ1-4; tentatively, D is TRBD1 (6 bases). The V gene's germline CDR1 is MDHEN and CDR2 SYDVKM. V lost 8 bases and J lost 11, with 18 bases in between. The CDR3 length is 13 residues. Here the CDR3 DNA reads TGTGCCAGCGTCTTAGGGGGGTCTTCGAAACTGTTTTTT. This sequence encodes CASVLGGSSKLFF.

This chain joins TRBV6-5 and TRBJ1-1; D not certain. Trimming pared 0 bases from V and 1 base from J, leaving 6 bases between. This CDR3 spans 14 amino acids. CDR1 is MNHEY, CDR2 SVGAGI, per germline. CDR3 residues: CASSYSFRNTEAFF. For the CDR3, the DNA is TGTGCCAGCAGTTACTCGTTCAGGAACACTGAAGCTTTCTTT.

This chain connects TRBV3-1 (or the pseudogene TRBV3-2) to TRBJ1-3; D call uncertain. V lost 5 bases and J 7 bases, leaving 6 bases between the germline ends. The CDR3 is made up of 11 amino acids. Germline lookup yields CDR1 LGHDT and CDR2 YNNKEL (reference sequence). This CDR3 is CASSAGNTIYF. CDR3 DNA sequence: TGTGCCAGCAGCGCAGGTAACACCATATATTTT.

The J gene is TRBJ2-5, the V gene TRBV7-3; D is perhaps TRBD1 (5 bases). The V and J ends lost 5 bases and 7 bases respectively, with 14 bases between them. Germline V gives CDR1 SGHTA, CDR2 FQGTGA. The CDR3 is made up of 13 amino acids. The CDR3 coding sequence is TGTGCCAGCAGCGGAACAGGAGCTGGGACCCAGTACTTC. This codes for CASSGTGAGTQYF.

This sequence joins TRBV12-3 or TRBV12-4 and TRBJ1-6, with no clear D. The CDR3 spans 13 residues. Trimming removed 3 bases at V and 10 bases at J, with 10 bases between. CDR3 protein: CASSFLENSPLHF. CDR3 DNA: TGTGCCAGCAGTTTTCTCGAAAACTCACCCCTCCACTTT.

V and J are TRBV24-1 and TRBJ2-7, with TRBD1 identical over 7 bases. Germline loops: CDR1 KGHDR, CDR2 SFDVKD. The CDR3 consists of 13 residues. Unmatched junction bases numbered 11, after V lost 11 bases and J lost 5 bases. CDR3 sequence: CASAKGATDEQYF. In nucleotides, the CDR3 is TGTGCCAGCGCTAAGGGGGCCACCGACGAGCAGTACTTC.

A few counts support this clone. The chain is built from TRBV18 and TRBJ1-5, with D unresolved. The germline V gene has CDR1 KGHSH and CDR2 LQKENI. The CDR3 loop spans 13 amino acids. Trimming removed 0 bases from V and 4 bases from J, with 4 bases in between. CDR3 loop: CASSPPGNQPQHF. CDR3 coding DNA: TGTGCCAGCTCACCACCGGGTAATCAGCCCCAGCATTTT.

The chain links TRBV27 to TRBJ1-2; tentative D call: TRBD1 (5 bases). This CDR3 has 15 residues. V lost 8 bases and J lost 0, with 16 bases in between. The germline CDR1 and CDR2 sequences are MNHEY and SMNVEV (reference sequence). The CDR3 region has the DNA TGTGCCAGCCTAAAAGGAGGGGTAGCTAACTATGGCTACACCTTC. Translation: CASLKGGVANYGYTF.